The sequence of this TCR beta chain was determined in a study of beta chain features in type 1 diabetes. Whole-study results and caveats: Shorter TCRB CDR3s, moderately but significantly so, marked every one of the four CD4+ subsets in Type 1 diabetes patients.

This CDR3 spans 18 amino acids. Germline CDR1 is ENHRY and CDR2 is SYGVKD. The V end was cut by 0 bases, the J end by 6 bases, with 23 bases between. The isolated RNA, all of it, was reverse transcribed, so expressed TCRB transcripts were what got sequenced. TCRdb's table, derived via immunoSEQ multiplex PCR, lists solely in-frame clones and lacks some. The sample carries about 650,000 clones, under 15% recorded once. This clone showed up just a few times. Its target is unknown. The TCR comes from a man in his thirties or forties with type 1 diabetes. The chain combines TRBV10-3 with TRBJ1-2, with D maybe TRBD1 (5 bases). The sequencing sample was made of naive CD4+ T cells from blood. CDR3 coding DNA: TGTGCCATCAGTGAGTCCGACGGGGCGATACCGCAGGTCCATGGCTACACCTTC. Protein: CAISESDGAIPQVHGYTF.